Listed below are T cell receptor beta chains from one sample, sequenced in a study of shared clonotypes between healthy human individuals. Profiling relied on immunoSEQ multiplex PCR, and the TCRdb table lists in-frame clones only, not all of them. The sample carries approximately 2.5 million clones, 93% recorded once. Sequencing was performed on naive CD4+ T cells from PBMCs. The receptors derive from a man aged 18 to 30 in good health. Some clones in this sample may be carry-over from other donors' samples. Each CDR3 is given with its conserved first and last residue.

j_call	v_call	cdr3_aa
TRBJ1-4	TRBV5-6	CASSGQGAPNEKLFF
TRBJ1-1	TRBV6-1	CASSEGFGVHTEAFF
TRBJ1-1	TRBV6-1	CASSEAGGVLNTEAFF
TRBJ2-7	TRBV9	CASSVIGLAGGEQYF
TRBJ2-7	TRBV6-5	CASSYSGTSGYEQYF
TRBJ1-2	TRBV11-2	CASSRGETGNPGYTF
TRBJ2-3	TRBV25-1	CASEMSGSWTDTQYF
TRBJ2-7	TRBV25-1	CASKGGAAYEQYF
TRBJ2-5	TRBV18	CASSPQLGQETQYF
TRBJ1-4	TRBV6-6	CASTTTGSTNEKLFF
TRBJ2-7	TRBV5-6	CASSLRYARAYEQYF
TRBJ2-4	TRBV5-1	CASSFSGDKNIQYF
TRBJ2-7	TRBV7-7	CASSLFQGAPYEQYF
TRBJ1-3	TRBV19	CASRHPGGEVTGNTIYF
TRBJ1-2	TRBV7-2	CASSQDRGGGYTF